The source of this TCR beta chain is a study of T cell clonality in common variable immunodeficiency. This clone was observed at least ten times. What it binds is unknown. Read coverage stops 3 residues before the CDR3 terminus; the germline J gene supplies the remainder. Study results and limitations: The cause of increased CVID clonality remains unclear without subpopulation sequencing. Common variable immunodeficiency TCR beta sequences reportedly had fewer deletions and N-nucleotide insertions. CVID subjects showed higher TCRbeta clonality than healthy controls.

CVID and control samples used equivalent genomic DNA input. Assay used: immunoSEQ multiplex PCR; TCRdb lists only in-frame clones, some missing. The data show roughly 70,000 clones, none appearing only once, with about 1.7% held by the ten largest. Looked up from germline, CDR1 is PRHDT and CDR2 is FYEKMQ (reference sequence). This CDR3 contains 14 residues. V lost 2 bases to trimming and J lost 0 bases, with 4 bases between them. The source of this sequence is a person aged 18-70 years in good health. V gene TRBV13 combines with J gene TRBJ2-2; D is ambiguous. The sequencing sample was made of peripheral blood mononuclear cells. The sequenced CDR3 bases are TGTGCCAGCAGCTTACCGTCGAACACCGGGGAG. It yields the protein CASSLPSNTGE. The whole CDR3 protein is CASSLPSNTGELFF. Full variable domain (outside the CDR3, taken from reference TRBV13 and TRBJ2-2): AAGVIQSPRHLIKEKRETATLKCYPIPRHDTVYWYQQGPGQDPQFLISFYEKMQSDKGSIPDRFSAQQFSDYHSELNMSSLELGDSALYFCASSLPSNTGELFFGEGSRLTVL.